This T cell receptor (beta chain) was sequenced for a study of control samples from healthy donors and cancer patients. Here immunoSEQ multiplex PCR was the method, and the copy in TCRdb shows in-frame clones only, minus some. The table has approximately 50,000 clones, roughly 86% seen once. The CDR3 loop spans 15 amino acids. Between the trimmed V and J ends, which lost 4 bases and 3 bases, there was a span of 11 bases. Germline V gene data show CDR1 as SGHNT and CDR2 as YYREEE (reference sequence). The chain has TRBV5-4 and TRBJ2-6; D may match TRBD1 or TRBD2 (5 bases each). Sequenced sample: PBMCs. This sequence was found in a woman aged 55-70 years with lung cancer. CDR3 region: CASSSMGVGANVLTF. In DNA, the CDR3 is TGTGCCAGCAGCAGCATGGGGGTTGGGGCCAACGTCCTGACTTTC.